These 27 T cell receptor beta chains came from one sample sequenced in a study of shared clonotypes between healthy human individuals. Profiling relied on immunoSEQ multiplex PCR, and the TCRdb table lists in-frame clones only, not all of them. This table holds about 1.1 million clones, about 72% found once. Sequencing was done on a sample of memory CD4+ T cells from PBMCs. Subset noted: CD45RA-negative fraction. These TCRs come from a man aged 18 to 30 in good health. Some clones in this sample may be carry-over from other donors' samples.

This clone has only a few counts. The chain carries TRBV5-6 and TRBJ1-3; D possibly corresponds to TRBD1 (6 bases). The CDR3 has 16 residues. Deletions cut 4 bases from V and 0 bases from J, with 14 bases between. Germline V gene lookup returns CDR1 SGHDT and CDR2 YYEEEE. The CDR3 reads CASSPSGAISGNTIYF. As DNA, the CDR3 is TGTGCCAGCAGCCCGTCGGGGGCGATCTCTGGAAACACCATATATTTT.

The chain combines TRBV5-1 with TRBJ2-1; the match to TRBD1 covers 10 bases. The germline gives CDR1 SGHRS, CDR2 YFSETQ. V shed 1 base, J shed 6 bases, and the junction held 4 bases outside the gene matches. This CDR3 is 15 amino acids long. CDR3 in DNA: TGCGCCAGCAGCTTGTTAGACAGGGGGCTCAATGAGCAGTTCTTC. It codes for CASSLLDRGLNEQFF. Variable domain in full (rest from reference TRBV5-1 and TRBJ2-1): KAGVTQTPRYLIKTRGQQVTLSCSPISGHRSVSWYQQTPGQGLQFLFEYFSETQRNKGNFPGRFSGRQFSNSRSEMNVSTLELGDSALYLCASSLLDRGLNEQFFGPGTRLTVL.

This clone turned up a few times. The chain employs TRBV5-6 and TRBJ2-7, with TRBD1 matching over 9 bases. The CDR3 totals 14 residues. In germline, CDR1 is SGHDT, CDR2 YYEEEE. Germline trimming cut 4 bases from V and 1 base from J; bases unmatched to any gene: 3. CDR3 residues: CASSAGTGSYEQYF. DNA of the CDR3: TGTGCCAGCAGCGCCGGGACAGGGTCCTACGAGCAGTACTTC.

As to this clone: With a much larger clone just one base away, this may be a read error. The J gene is TRBJ1-5, the V gene TRBV10-3, with TRBD1 as a possible D gene (6 bases). The CDR3 spans 13 residues. The V gene's germline CDR1 is ENHRY and CDR2 SYGVKD. This CDR3 is CAISERGHQPRHF. In nucleotides, the CDR3 is TGTGCCATCAGTGAGCGGGGGCATCAGCCCCGGCATTTT.

The chain links TRBV15 to TRBJ1-2; 8 nucleotides match TRBD1. J gave up 0 bases and V 3 bases, and 6 bases lay outside the gene matches. The CDR3 has 16 residues. The germline gives CDR1 LNHNV, CDR2 YYDKDF (reference sequence). The CDR3 DNA reads TGTGCCACCAGCAGGACAGGGGCAATGACTAACTATGGCTACACCTTC. Translation gives CATSRTGAMTNYGYTF.

The rearrangement joins TRBV5-1 to TRBJ2-5, with a tentative D call TRBD2 (6 bases). The CDR3 has 16 amino acids. Germline-derived CDR1 and CDR2 are SGHRS and YFSETQ. With 0 bases removed from V and 5 bases from J, the gap between germline ends came to 17 bases. The CDR3 loop is CASSLVVRDFEETQYF. In nucleotides, the CDR3 is TGCGCCAGCAGCTTGGTGGTCAGGGACTTCGAGGAGACCCAGTACTTC.

The V call is TRBV9, the J call TRBJ2-5; 10 positions agree with TRBD2. The CDR3 spans 16 residues. Germline values: CDR1 SGDLS, CDR2 YYNGEE. With V trimmed by 2 bases and J by 4 bases, 8 bases remained unmatched. The CDR3, as DNA: TGTGCCAGCAGCGTTCATCCTAGCGGGAGAGCAGAGACCCAGTACTTC. Amino acid sequence: CASSVHPSGRAETQYF.

V and J are TRBV6-5 and TRBJ2-1; tentative D call: TRBD2 (6 bases). V gave up 7 bases and J gave up 2 bases, with 15 bases separating them. CDR1 and CDR2 (germline): MNHEY, SVGAGI. This CDR3 comprises 15 residues. CDR3 DNA: TGTGCCAGCAAGTTAGCGGCACAAACCTACAATGAGCAGTTCTTC. Translation gives CASKLAAQTYNEQFF.

The chain uses TRBV6-1 and TRBJ1-2; D gene unclear. Trimming shortened V by 11 bases and J by 4 bases, and 23 bases separated the two germline ends. The CDR3 length is 15 residues. In germline, CDR1 is MNHNS, CDR2 SASEGT. The CDR3 loop reads CASKGLALPFYGYTF. Written as DNA, the CDR3 is TGTGCCTCAAAAGGGTTGGCCTTACCTTTCTATGGCTACACCTTC.

The chain carries TRBV28 and TRBJ1-2; 8 bases agree with TRBD1. The CDR3 is 15 residues long. J was trimmed by 4 bases and V by 5 bases; bases with no gene match: 9. Per germline, CDR1 MDHEN and CDR2 SYDVKM. CDR3 sequence (DNA): TGTGCCAGCAGTACACTCGGACAGGGCCTCTATGGCTACACCTTC. It yields the protein CASSTLGQGLYGYTF.

Comments on this clone: A single base separates this from a much larger clone, so it may be a read error. The rearrangement uses TRBV5-1 and TRBJ2-2; D not certain. The CDR3 extends over 12 amino acids. Trimming stripped 0 bases from V and 7 bases from J, with 4 bases between. Germline assignment: CDR1 SGHRS and CDR2 YFSETQ. Written as DNA, the CDR3 is TGCGCCAGCAGCTTGGAAGTCGGGGAGCTGTTTTTT. Protein sequence: CASSLEVGELFF.

On this clone itself: Other DNA sequences of this sample code for an identical CDR3. The J gene is TRBJ2-7, the V gene TRBV14; D gene ambiguous. The V and J ends lost 1 base and 4 bases respectively, with 8 bases between them. Looked up from germline, CDR1 is SGHDN and CDR2 is FVKESK. This CDR3 is 13 amino acids long. CDR3 loop: CASSQGIVYEQYF. Here the CDR3 DNA reads TGTGCCAGCAGCCAAGGGATCGTATACGAGCAGTACTTC.

This clone was found a few times. At one end the junction does not follow the germline gene, possibly because of a read error. The chain is built from TRBV15 and TRBJ1-2, with D maybe TRBD1 (6 bases). Per germline, CDR1 LNHNV and CDR2 YYDKDF (reference sequence). CDR3 length: 13 residues. This chain's CDR3 is CAISQGHNYGYTF. Written as DNA, the CDR3 is TGTGCCATCAGCCAGGGGCACAACTATGGCTACACCTTC.

The chain is built from TRBV5-1 and TRBJ1-4; 7 bases are shared with TRBD1. Germline V gene sequence: CDR1 SGHRS, CDR2 YFSETQ. The J segment lost 2 bases and the V segment lost 4 bases, leaving 11 bases of the junction unmatched. CDR3 size: 17 residues. CDR3 residues: CASSQPQGRSTNEKLFF. CDR3 nucleotide sequence: TGCGCCAGCAGCCAACCACAGGGGAGGTCGACTAATGAAAAACTGTTTTTT.

This clone turned up a few times. The chain has TRBV9 and TRBJ2-7; TRBD1 agrees at 8 bases. Germline CDR1 SGDLS, CDR2 YYNGEE. Unmatched junction bases numbered 7, after V lost 1 base and J lost 4 bases. The CDR3 runs to 15 residues. The CDR3, as DNA: TGTGCCAGCAGCGTAACAGGGGGAGACCAATACGAGCAGTACTTC. As protein: CASSVTGGDQYEQYF.

This rearrangement joins TRBV5-8 to TRBJ2-1, with 11 positions matching TRBD1. CDR1 and CDR2 (germline): SGHTS, YDEGEE. This CDR3 is built from 16 residues. With V trimmed by 4 bases and J by 5 bases, 8 bases remained unmatched. The CDR3 DNA reads as TGTGCCAGCAGCGGGTGGACAGGGGGCGACCACAATGAGCAGTTCTTC. This encodes CASSGWTGGDHNEQFF.

This clone was observed once. The V gene is TRBV7-7, the J gene TRBJ2-7; 9 bases align to TRBD2. V lost 5 bases, J lost 3 bases, and 8 bases stayed unmatched. Germline assignment: CDR1 SSHAT and CDR2 FNYEAQ (reference sequence). The CDR3 runs 15 residues. The CDR3 DNA reads TGTGCCAGCAGCCCTCGGTTAGCGGGGGTCTACGAGCAGTACTTC. This translates into CASSPRLAGVYEQYF.

This clone was detected a few times. The genes are TRBV2 and TRBJ1-5; D unresolved. Germline V gives CDR1 SNHLY, CDR2 FYNNEI. The CDR3 length is 15 residues. The V gene lost 3 bases and the J gene lost 0 bases, with 9 bases spanning the gap. This CDR3 is CASSDAVYSNQPQHF. The DNA of the CDR3 is TGTGCCAGCAGTGATGCAGTTTATAGCAATCAGCCCCAGCATTTT.

This sequence joins TRBV25-1 and TRBJ2-5; TRBD2 might be the D (5 bases). This CDR3 has 15 residues. V was shortened by 5 bases and J by 5 bases, with 18 bases between the two germline ends. Germline loops: CDR1 MGHDK, CDR2 SYGVNS. In DNA form, the CDR3 reads TGTGCCAGCAGTTATGGACTGCACTCGTGGGAGACCCAGTACTTC. Amino acid sequence: CASSYGLHSWETQYF.

V usage is TRBV15 and J usage is TRBJ2-7; the D is unclear. The germline V and J ends were trimmed by 6 bases and 3 bases, with 18 bases remaining between them. CDR1 LNHNV and CDR2 YYDKDF come from the germline V gene (reference sequence). The CDR3 contains 15 residues. CDR3 region: CATSQSTHPGYEQYF. The CDR3 bases are TGTGCCACCAGTCAATCCACCCACCCGGGCTACGAGCAGTACTTC. Combining the CDR3 with reference TRBV15 and TRBJ2-7 gives the whole variable domain DAMVIQNPRYQVTQFGKPVTLSCSQTLNHNVMYWYQQKSSQAPKLLFHYYDKDFNNEADTPDNFQSRRPNTSFCFLDIRSPGLGDTAMYLCATSQSTHPGYEQYFGPGTRLTVT.

This clone was observed a handful of times. The rearrangement joins TRBV28 to TRBJ2-7; no clear D gene. V was pared by 7 bases and J by 1 base, with 8 bases between. The CDR3 length is 12 residues. Germline V lookup: CDR1 MDHEN, CDR2 SYDVKM. This chain's CDR3 is CASTSRSYEQYF. The CDR3 DNA reads as TGTGCCAGCACTAGTAGATCCTACGAGCAGTACTTC.

This rearrangement joins TRBV28 to TRBJ2-7; TRBD2 matches at 9 bases. Germline values: CDR1 MDHEN, CDR2 SYDVKM. The CDR3 sequence is 16 residues long. V shed 3 bases, J shed 1 base, and the junction held 7 bases outside the gene matches. CDR3 loop: CASSFPRLAGSYEQYF. The CDR3 DNA reads as TGTGCCAGCAGTTTCCCCAGGCTAGCGGGATCCTACGAGCAGTACTTC.

In the case of this clone: Distinct nucleotide sequences in the sample also encode this CDR3. The J gene is TRBJ1-5, the V gene TRBV28; no clear D gene. The germline gives CDR1 MDHEN, CDR2 SYDVKM. CDR3 length: 12 residues. V gave up 2 bases and J gave up 4 bases, with 3 bases separating them. CDR3 nucleotide sequence: TGTGCCAGCAGTTTACTTAATCAGCCCCAGCATTTT. Its translation is CASSLLNQPQHF.

The V call is TRBV7-2, the J call TRBJ2-7, with D perhaps matching TRBD1 or TRBD2 (5 bases each). The V gene's germline CDR1 is SGHTA and CDR2 FQGNSA. The V and J ends lost 0 bases and 4 bases respectively, with 13 bases between them. The CDR3 runs to 15 residues. CDR3 amino acids: CASSLAGTFGYEQYF. CDR3 in DNA: TGTGCCAGCAGCTTAGCGGGGACCTTTGGGTACGAGCAGTACTTC.

The CDR3 loop reads CAWSFLGGHEQFF. CDR3 nucleotides: TGTGCCTGGAGTTTTTTAGGGGGTCATGAGCAGTTCTTC. The chain uses TRBV30 and TRBJ2-1; D is perhaps TRBD1 (6 bases). V gave up 2 bases and J gave up 8 bases, with 13 bases separating them. Germline V gene sequence: CDR1 GTSNPN, CDR2 SVGIG (reference sequence). This CDR3 has 13 residues.

Concerning this clone itself: Just one base apart from a much larger clone, this may be a read error. The gene calls are TRBV6-5 and TRBJ2-2, with D unresolved. V lost 6 bases and J 1 base, leaving 3 bases between the germline ends. From germline, CDR1 is MNHEY and CDR2 SVGAGI. The CDR3 loop spans 12 amino acids. CDR3 residues: CASSWNTGELFF. CDR3 sequence (DNA): TGTGCCAGCAGCTGGAACACCGGGGAGCTGTTTTTT.

This clone was counted many times. Other DNA sequences in the sample encode the same CDR3. The gene calls are TRBV5-4 and TRBJ1-1, with 10 bases lining up with TRBD1. The CDR3 spans 14 residues. The V and J ends lost 3 bases and 7 bases, in that order; junction bases with no gene match: 6. Germline V gene sequence: CDR1 SGHNT, CDR2 YYREEE (reference sequence). The DNA of the CDR3 is TGTGCCAGCAGCTCCCGGACAGGGGGAGGTGAAGCTTTCTTT. Amino acid sequence: CASSSRTGGGEAFF.